This passage covers 25 T cell receptor beta chains from one sample sequenced in a study of CD8+ T cells in alopecia areata. Following extraction, RNA underwent reverse transcription to cDNA, which served as the sequencing template. Assay: immunoSEQ multiplex PCR; the TCRdb copy retains only in-frame clones and omits some. The sample consists of roughly 150,000 clones, about 54% of them appearing once. The sequencing input was CD4+ T cells sorted from blood. The receptors here all came from a human donor in good health.

The chain links TRBV5-1 to TRBJ1-5, with a tentative D call TRBD1 (6 bases). Deletions cut 1 base from V and 4 bases from J, with 12 bases between. CDR3 length equals 15 residues. Per germline, CDR1 SGHRS and CDR2 YFSETQ. The CDR3 bases are TGCGCCAGCAGCTTGTTCGGACAGTCTAATCAGCCCCAGCATTTT. Protein product: CASSLFGQSNQPQHF.

The chain carries TRBV25-1 and TRBJ1-1; TRBD1 might be the D (6 bases). Germline V CDR1 and CDR2: MGHDK, SYGVNS. V gave up 4 bases and J gave up 1 base, with 10 bases separating them. This CDR3 contains 14 residues. Here the CDR3 DNA reads TGTGCCAGCAGTGTTATACAGGGGAACACTGAAGCTTTCTTT. It yields the protein CASSVIQGNTEAFF.

In its sample, this clone was seen many times. The chain is built from TRBV28 and TRBJ1-5; possible D gene TRBD1, 5 bases. The CDR3 has 13 residues. Trimming took 6 bases from V and 7 from J, leaving 13 bases between them. Per germline, CDR1 MDHEN and CDR2 SYDVKM. The CDR3 sequence is CASSILRGQPQHF. In DNA, the CDR3 is TGTGCCAGCAGCATCCTTAGGGGCCAGCCCCAGCATTTT. The full variable domain, completed using reference TRBV28 and TRBJ1-5, is DVKVTQSSRYLVKRTGEKVFLECVQDMDHENMFWYRQDPGLGLRLIYFSYDVKMKEKGDIPEGYSVSREKKERFSLILESASTNQTSMYLCASSILRGQPQHFGDGTRLSIL.

The rearrangement links TRBV28 to TRBJ2-7; perhaps TRBD2 as D (6 bases). V lost 3 bases and J lost 0, with 12 bases in between. The germline gives CDR1 MDHEN, CDR2 SYDVKM. This CDR3 contains 15 residues. The CDR3 loop is CASSFRGGVSYEQYF. CDR3 bases: TGTGCCAGCAGTTTTCGCGGAGGGGTCTCCTACGAGCAGTACTTC.

This clone showed up just a few times. The chain employs TRBV29-1 and TRBJ2-1; the D gene could be TRBD1 or TRBD2 (5 bases each). The length of the CDR3 is 14 residues. Germline V gene lookup returns CDR1 SQVTM and CDR2 ANQGSEA. V lost 6 bases and J 8 bases, leaving 20 bases between the germline ends. CDR3 protein: CSVAGTAQGHEQFF. The CDR3, as DNA: TGCAGCGTCGCCGGGACGGCCCAAGGACATGAGCAGTTCTTC.

This CDR3 reads CASSLYGRGMFF. DNA for the CDR3: TGTGCCAGCAGTTTATACGGCAGGGGGATGTTTTTT. The V gene is TRBV28, the J gene TRBJ1-4; the match to TRBD1 covers 7 bases. This CDR3 has 12 residues. V gave up 1 base and J gave up 15 bases; unmatched junction bases: 5. Germline-derived CDR1 and CDR2 are MDHEN and SYDVKM.

With regard to this clone: An end of the junction differs from the germline gene, which may be a read error. The V and J genes are TRBV7-2 and TRBJ2-1, with D possibly being TRBD2 (6 bases). Germline CDR1 is SGHTA and CDR2 is FQGNSA. The CDR3 contains 13 residues. The DNA of the CDR3 is TGTGCCAGCAGCTTAGCGGGGTTGAGCTCGGGGGTCTTC. Protein sequence: CASSLAGLSSGVF.

V is TRBV7-2 and J is TRBJ2-4, with a tentative D call TRBD2 (6 bases). V dropped 1 base and J dropped 0 bases, with 13 bases sitting between them. CDR3 size: 17 residues. The germline CDR1 and CDR2 sequences are SGHTA and FQGNSA. CDR3 nucleotide sequence: TGTGCCAGCAGCTTAGGTGGTCTAGCGCTAGCCAAAAACATTCAGTACTTC. Protein product: CASSLGGLALAKNIQYF.

The CDR3 here is CATSRLAGGDEQYF. The CDR3 bases are TGTGCCACCAGCAGACTAGCGGGAGGAGACGAGCAGTACTTC. The chain has TRBV15 and TRBJ2-7; 11 positions agree with TRBD2. From germline, CDR1 is LNHNV and CDR2 YYDKDF (reference sequence). Trimming took 2 bases from V and 5 from J; bases not matched to a gene: 2. The CDR3 loop spans 14 amino acids.

This clone has only one observation. The limits of the CDR3 on the DNA are not certain, so only TCRdb's listed CDR3 is given. The V call is TRBV7-3, the J call TRBJ2-7; the D call of TRBD2 is as the table states it, not checked on the DNA. The CDR3 is 15 amino acids long, termini counted. Germline V CDR1 and CDR2: SGHTA, FQGTGA. CDR3 loop: CASSFGSGGPYEQYF.

The chain joins TRBV4-2 to TRBJ1-1; tentative D call: TRBD1 (5 bases). Germline CDR1 is LGHNA and CDR2 is YNFKEQ. The CDR3 runs to 16 residues. V was pared by 1 base and J by 2 bases, with 14 bases between. The CDR3 is CASSQVSTVSNTEAFF. As DNA, the CDR3 is TGTGCCAGCAGCCAAGTCTCGACAGTCTCCAACACTGAAGCTTTCTTT.

The V call is TRBV5-1, the J call TRBJ2-5; 7 bases are a match to TRBD1. The CDR3 covers 13 residues. Germline V gives CDR1 SGHRS, CDR2 YFSETQ. After removal of 2 bases from V and 3 bases from J, the junction contained 1 base not matched to a gene. For the CDR3, the DNA is TGCGCCAGCAGCTTTGGACAGGAAGAGACCCAGTACTTC. It is translated as CASSFGQEETQYF.

This chain joins TRBV9 and TRBJ2-3, with a possible D match to TRBD1 (6 bases). CDR3 size: 14 residues. The V gene lost 3 bases and the J gene lost 5 bases, with 13 bases spanning the gap. CDR1 SGDLS and CDR2 YYNGEE come from the germline V gene. This CDR3 is CASSGNLGGDTQYF. CDR3 DNA: TGTGCCAGCAGCGGCAACCTAGGGGGAGATACGCAGTATTTT.

V and J are TRBV7-2 and TRBJ2-3, with 10 bases identical to TRBD2. Germline V gene sequence: CDR1 SGHTA, CDR2 FQGNSA. Germline trimming cut 5 bases from V and 13 bases from J; bases unmatched to any gene: 9. The CDR3 contains 13 residues. CDR3 in DNA: TGTGCCAGCAGCGTAGGAGGGCTAGCGGGAGAGTATTTT. Translated, it gives CASSVGGLAGEYF.

The V call is TRBV7-9, the J call TRBJ2-1; the D gene could be TRBD1 or TRBD2 (6 bases each). CDR1 is SEHNR, CDR2 FQNEAQ, per germline (reference sequence). CDR3 length: 13 residues. V was cut by 5 bases and J by 6 bases, with 11 bases left in between. The CDR3 region has the DNA TGTGCCAGCAGCATCCCGGGGGCCAATGAGCAGTTCTTC. Its protein product is CASSIPGANEQFF. Supplemented by reference TRBV7-9 and TRBJ2-1, the full variable domain reads DTGVSQNPRHKITKRGQNVTFRCDPISEHNRLYWYRQTLGQGPEFLTYFQNEAQLEKSRLLSDRFSAERPKGSFSTLEIQRTEQGDSAMYLCASSIPGANEQFFGPGTRLTVL.

This chain links TRBV5-1 with TRBJ2-1, with TRBD2 matching 13 bases. CDR3 length: 16 amino acids. Germline loops: CDR1 SGHRS, CDR2 YFSETQ. V was pared by 3 bases and J by 9 bases, with 9 bases of the junction left unmatched. The CDR3 sequence: CASSSLGLAGSSEQFF. CDR3 DNA: TGCGCCAGCAGCTCTTTGGGACTAGCGGGATCGTCTGAGCAGTTCTTC.

This sequence joins TRBV11-2 and TRBJ2-1; D is undetermined. From germline, CDR1 is SGHAT and CDR2 FQNNGV. The CDR3 contains 14 residues. Trimming took 1 base from V and 9 from J, leaving 13 bases between them. The CDR3 spells CASSLVTAVGEQFF. The CDR3 DNA sequence: TGTGCCAGCAGCTTAGTTACGGCAGTAGGTGAGCAGTTCTTC.

In its sample, this clone was seen a few times. The chain employs TRBV2 and TRBJ2-7; 7 positions agree with TRBD2. Losses at the gene ends were 10 bases for V and 6 bases for J; bases not matched to a gene: 15. The CDR3 is 14 residues long. Germline V gene lookup returns CDR1 SNHLY and CDR2 FYNNEI. CDR3 sequence reads: CATPPRAGAREQYF. In DNA form, the CDR3 reads TGTGCCACCCCCCCCCGGGCGGGAGCTCGCGAGCAGTACTTC.

The J gene is TRBJ2-7, the V gene TRBV30; TRBD1 agrees at 10 bases. CDR1 is GTSNPN and CDR2 is SVGIG in the germline V gene (reference sequence). V shed 2 bases, J shed 4 bases, and the junction held 11 bases outside the gene matches. The CDR3 consists of 16 residues. The CDR3 DNA is TGTGCCTGGAGTCCCAGGCTCACGGACAGGGGGTACGAGCAGTACTTC. It specifies CAWSPRLTDRGYEQYF.

This clone was seen only a few times. The chain is built from TRBV7-9 and TRBJ1-5, with a weak D call TRBD1 (5 bases). This CDR3 has 14 amino acids. Germline lookup yields CDR1 SEHNR and CDR2 FQNEAQ (reference sequence). V shed 4 bases and J shed 2 bases, with 9 bases lying between them. The CDR3 protein is CASSSARGNQPQHF. The CDR3 nucleotides read TGTGCCAGCAGCTCGGCCAGGGGCAATCAGCCCCAGCATTTT.

This clone was counted a few times. The genes are TRBV2 and TRBJ2-1, with D possibly matching TRBD1 (5 bases). Germline V CDR1 and CDR2: SNHLY, FYNNEI. V dropped 4 bases and J dropped 7 bases, with 8 bases sitting between them. CDR3 size: 12 residues. DNA of the CDR3: TGTGCCAGCAGTGTAGGGGTTAATGAGCAGTTCTTC. Its translation is CASSVGVNEQFF.

V gene TRBV5-1 combines with J gene TRBJ2-2, with D uncertain. V lost 2 bases and J 4 bases, leaving 9 bases between the germline ends. The CDR3 contains 14 residues. Germline CDR1 is SGHRS and CDR2 is YFSETQ. The CDR3 DNA reads TGCGCCAGCAGCTTTTCACAGCCCACCGGGGAGCTGTTTTTT. Translated, it gives CASSFSQPTGELFF.

This chain uses TRBV28 with TRBJ2-3; 9 positions match TRBD2. The CDR3 length is 14 residues. Germline assignment: CDR1 MDHEN and CDR2 SYDVKM. Germline trimming cut 6 bases from V and 10 bases from J; bases unmatched to any gene: 11. CDR3 sequence reads: CASRGGLAGIAQYF. The CDR3 region has the DNA TGTGCCAGCAGGGGGGGGCTAGCGGGAATTGCGCAGTATTTT.

This clone showed up just once. The V gene is TRBV6-1, the J gene TRBJ2-1; either TRBD1 or TRBD2 may supply D (5 bases each). In germline, CDR1 is MNHNS, CDR2 SASEGT. The CDR3 length is 14 residues. Deletions cut 2 bases from V and 9 bases from J, with 14 bases between. The CDR3: CASSEQRGRAEQFF. The CDR3 DNA reads as TGTGCCAGCAGTGAACAGAGGGGAAGGGCTGAGCAGTTCTTC.

This chain connects TRBV28 to TRBJ1-4; no reliable D call. The germline gives CDR1 MDHEN, CDR2 SYDVKM. The CDR3 loop spans 13 amino acids. Trimming took off 10 bases at V and 0 bases at J, with 9 bases between the two ends. The CDR3 region is CATNRATNEKLFF. The CDR3 DNA is TGTGCCACAAACAGAGCAACTAATGAAAAACTGTTTTTT.